These 28 T cell receptor beta chains were all obtained from the same sample, sequenced in a study of cytomegalovirus exposure and HLA in healthy donors. Both 60 Vbeta primers and 13 Jbeta primers went into the PCR. Sequencing was performed with immunoSEQ multiplex PCR; in TCRdb, only in-frame clones are kept and a portion is missing. Of 150,000 to 200,000 clones in the sample, nearly 80% are singletons; the top ten hold more than 13%. Sequenced input: PBMCs. These TCRs come from a man in his forties or fifties in good health and CMV-seropositive.

V and J are TRBV4-3 and TRBJ1-2; D is unclear. The V gene's germline CDR1 is LGHNA and CDR2 YSLEER. V lost 1 base, J lost 0 bases, and 6 bases lay in between. The CDR3 spans 14 residues. For the CDR3, the DNA is TGCGCCAGCAGCCAAGGCGAGTCTAACTATGGCTACACCTTC. Its protein product is CASSQGESNYGYTF.

The chain recombines TRBV7-9 with TRBJ1-5; tentatively, D is TRBD1 (5 bases). V shed 8 bases and J shed 0 bases, with 14 bases lying between them. The CDR3 length is 15 residues. CDR1 is SEHNR, CDR2 FQNEAQ, per germline (reference sequence). The CDR3 loop reads CASGQGGYSNQPQHF. The CDR3 DNA follows: TGTGCCAGCGGGCAGGGAGGGTATAGCAATCAGCCCCAGCATTTT.

This chain links TRBV27 with TRBJ2-7, with 10 bases aligning to TRBD1. CDR3 length: 17 amino acids. The germline V gene encodes CDR1 MNHEY and CDR2 SMNVEV (reference sequence). The V segment lost 5 bases and the J segment 3 bases; nucleotides outside the gene matches: 13. CDR3 nucleotide sequence: TGTGCCAGCAGTATAGGGGACAGGGGCACCGCTTTCTACGAGCAGTACTTC. This gives the protein CASSIGDRGTAFYEQYF.

This chain links TRBV4-2 with TRBJ2-1; 11 bases fit TRBD2. The CDR3 is 16 amino acids. Unmatched junction bases numbered 2, after V lost 4 bases and J lost 0 bases. Germline-derived CDR1 and CDR2 are LGHNA and YNFKEQ. The CDR3 region is CASSLAGGSSYNEQFF. The CDR3 DNA sequence: TGTGCCAGCAGCCTAGCGGGGGGGAGCTCCTACAATGAGCAGTTCTTC.

This clone was picked up one time. The chain uses TRBV6-1 and TRBJ2-2; perhaps TRBD1 as D (6 bases). CDR3 length: 13 amino acids. Germline lookup yields CDR1 MNHNS and CDR2 SASEGT. V lost 1 base and J 6 bases, leaving 6 bases between the germline ends. The CDR3 sequence is CASSEDRAGELFF. For the CDR3, the DNA is TGTGCCAGCAGTGAAGACAGGGCCGGGGAGCTGTTTTTT.

This clone was counted once. CDR3 nucleotides: TGTGCCAGCAGCTTGGGGCTAGCGGGGGGGCTAGGGAATGAGCAGTTCTTC. It yields the protein CASSLGLAGGLGNEQFF. The chain uses TRBV7-9 and TRBJ2-1; TRBD2 matches 12 bases. Losses at the gene ends were 3 bases for V and 7 bases for J; bases not matched to a gene: 10. This CDR3 has 17 amino acids. Germline V gene data show CDR1 as SEHNR and CDR2 as FQNEAQ (reference sequence).

This clone has more than one count but fewer than ten. J is TRBJ2-5 and V is TRBV6-5; the match to TRBD1 covers 8 bases. Germline values: CDR1 MNHEY, CDR2 SVGAGI. V lost 0 bases, J lost 5 bases, and 5 bases stayed unmatched. The CDR3 loop spans 15 amino acids. CDR3: CASSYSGQAFETQYF. DNA of the CDR3: TGTGCCAGCAGTTACTCGGGACAGGCCTTTGAGACCCAGTACTTC.

The V gene is TRBV5-1, the J gene TRBJ2-5, with D possibly TRBD1 on 6 matching bases. The CDR3 is made up of 15 amino acids. V was clipped by 2 bases and J by 5 bases, with 16 bases between them. Germline CDR1 SGHRS, CDR2 YFSETQ. Here the CDR3 reads CASSFSGAGVETQYF. CDR3 DNA: TGCGCCAGCAGCTTCTCAGGGGCAGGGGTGGAGACCCAGTACTTC.

This chain uses TRBV6-1 with TRBJ1-5; 10 bases agree with TRBD1. The length of the CDR3 is 13 residues. The V gene's germline CDR1 is MNHNS and CDR2 SASEGT. V lost 5 bases and J lost 6; bases outside the gene matches: 1. The CDR3 coding sequence is TGTGCCAGCAGTCGGACAGGGGGTCAGCCCCAGCATTTT. This encodes CASSRTGGQPQHF.

V is TRBV5-1 and J is TRBJ1-2; D not certain. Looked up from germline, CDR1 is SGHRS and CDR2 is YFSETQ. The CDR3 extends over 12 amino acids. Trimming shortened V by 4 bases and J by 4 bases, and 8 bases separated the two germline ends. The CDR3 protein is CASSVNSYGYTF. The DNA for the CDR3 is TGCGCCAGCAGCGTTAACAGCTATGGCTACACCTTC.

The chain has TRBV6-1 and TRBJ2-3, with a weak D call TRBD2 (6 bases). The CDR3 has 13 amino acids. Trimming shortened V by 8 bases and J by 2 bases, and 11 bases separated the two germline ends. Germline V gene sequence: CDR1 MNHNS, CDR2 SASEGT. The CDR3 coding sequence is TGTGCCAGCTGGGGACTCCTCACAGATACGCAGTATTTT. Protein product: CASWGLLTDTQYF.

The V call is TRBV30, the J call TRBJ2-3; no clear D gene. The CDR3 is made up of 14 amino acids. V shed 4 bases and J shed 0 bases, with 11 bases lying between them. Germline CDR1 GTSNPN, CDR2 SVGIG (reference sequence). The CDR3 loop reads CAWNEQISTDTQYF. Written as DNA, the CDR3 is TGTGCCTGGAATGAACAGATTAGCACAGATACGCAGTATTTT.

V and J are TRBV2 and TRBJ1-3; 9 nucleotides match TRBD1. Per the germline V gene, CDR1 is SNHLY and CDR2 is FYNNEI. CDR3 length: 13 residues. The V gene end was trimmed by 8 bases and the J gene end by 4 bases; junction bases not matched to a gene: 3. CDR3 sequence: CASAQGAGNTIYF. As DNA, the CDR3 is TGTGCCAGCGCACAGGGGGCCGGAAACACCATATATTTT.

The CDR3 nucleotides read TGTGCCAGCAGGAAGAGGACCGGGACAGGGAATTCACCCCTCCACTTT. Protein: CASRKRTGTGNSPLHF. The V call is TRBV2, the J call TRBJ1-6; TRBD1 matches 9 bases. Trimming cost V 6 bases and J 7 bases; bases outside gene matches: 10. CDR3 size: 16 residues. Germline V gene data show CDR1 as SNHLY and CDR2 as FYNNEI. The entire variable domain, with the rest obtained from reference TRBV2 and TRBJ1-6, is as follows: EPEVTQTPSHQVTQMGQEVILRCVPISNHLYFYWYRQILGQKVEFLVSFYNNEISEKSEIFDDQFSVERPDGSNFTLKIRSTKLEDSAMYFCASRKRTGTGNSPLHFGNGTRLTVT.

This clone has just one count. The chain has TRBV4-3 and TRBJ1-5; D remains unclear. Germline V gives CDR1 LGHNA, CDR2 YSLEER. This CDR3 has 15 residues. V gave up 4 bases and J gave up 0 bases, with 10 bases separating them. The CDR3 DNA is TGCGCCAGCAGCCTGCGTGTCGATAGCAATCAGCCCCAGCATTTT. This sequence encodes CASSLRVDSNQPQHF.

This clone was seen only a few times. The chain uses TRBV28 and TRBJ1-2, with a possible D match to TRBD1 (5 bases). Germline V gene data show CDR1 as MDHEN and CDR2 as SYDVKM. There are 12 residues in the CDR3. V lost 3 bases and J 12 bases, leaving 14 bases between the germline ends. The CDR3 reads CASSLWGQANTF. The CDR3 bases are TGTGCCAGCAGTTTGTGGGGCCAGGCCAACACCTTC.

Comments on this clone: A read error is likely, as this CDR3 ends without the conserved phenylalanine or tryptophan. The rearrangement joins TRBV19 to TRBJ1-2; D remains ambiguous. CDR3 size: 13 residues. V was pared by 3 bases and J by 3 bases, with 8 bases between. Germline CDR1 is LNHDA and CDR2 is SQIVND (reference sequence). CDR3 DNA: TGTGCCAGTAGTATTAACGGGGACTATGGCTACACCCTC. Translated, it gives CASSINGDYGYTL.

This chain joins TRBV19 and TRBJ2-3, with TRBD2 matching 12 bases. Germline trimming cut 7 bases from V and 6 bases from J; bases unmatched to any gene: 5. In germline, CDR1 is LNHDA, CDR2 SQIVND (reference sequence). This CDR3 spans 14 amino acids. DNA of the CDR3: TGTGCCAGTACCGGGACTAGCGGGTGGGATACGCAGTATTTT. Its protein product is CASTGTSGWDTQYF.

V gene TRBV7-9 combines with J gene TRBJ1-2; the match to TRBD1 covers 9 bases. This CDR3 is 15 amino acids long. V gave up 8 bases and J gave up 5 bases; unmatched junction bases: 12. CDR1 is SEHNR, CDR2 FQNEAQ, per germline (reference sequence). The CDR3 DNA reads TGTGCCAGCGGCCACCCCGGGACAGGGACGTATGGCTACACCTTC. Protein: CASGHPGTGTYGYTF.

This rearrangement joins TRBV6-1 to TRBJ1-5; D not resolved. The CDR3 runs to 12 residues. From germline, CDR1 is MNHNS and CDR2 SASEGT. V was trimmed by 10 bases and J by 5 bases, leaving 12 bases between them. The CDR3 nucleotides read TGTGCCACCGGAGGTTTTGATCAGCCCCAGCATTTT. This gives the protein CATGGFDQPQHF.

This clone appeared once. This chain links TRBV7-9 with TRBJ2-6, with D perhaps matching TRBD2 (5 bases). Trimming shortened V by 5 bases and J by 4 bases, and 12 bases separated the two germline ends. The CDR3 extends over 15 amino acids. Looked up from germline, CDR1 is SEHNR and CDR2 is FQNEAQ (reference sequence). The CDR3 region has the DNA TGTGCCAGCAGCCCTCGGACGGGGGGGGCCAACGTCCTGACTTTC. It yields the protein CASSPRTGGANVLTF.

The gene calls are TRBV18 and TRBJ2-5; TRBD1 aligns across 7 bases. This CDR3 is built from 14 residues. V lost 4 bases and J lost 5; bases outside the gene matches: 7. Germline V CDR1 and CDR2: KGHSH, LQKENI. The CDR3 region is CASSLPDRVETQYF. CDR3 sequence (DNA): TGTGCCAGCTCACTCCCCGACAGGGTGGAGACCCAGTACTTC.

The CDR3 DNA reads TGTGCCAGCAGTCCTAGGAATAGCAATCAGCCCCAGCATTTT. Translated, it gives CASSPRNSNQPQHF. The chain is built from TRBV27 and TRBJ1-5; D gene ambiguous. CDR3 size: 14 residues. Germline V gene lookup returns CDR1 MNHEY and CDR2 SMNVEV (reference sequence). The V end was cut by 5 bases, the J end by 0 bases, with 8 bases between.

This chain joins TRBV25-1 and TRBJ1-2; D may be TRBD1 (6 bases). The CDR3 is 12 residues long. Germline-derived CDR1 and CDR2 are MGHDK and SYGVNS. V was trimmed by 7 bases and J by 5 bases, leaving 11 bases between them. The CDR3 DNA sequence: TGTGCCAGCAATTACAGGGAATATGGCTACACCTTC. This sequence encodes CASNYREYGYTF.

The chain combines TRBV6-5 with TRBJ2-4; no clear D. Trimming left V 5 bases short and J 2 bases short, with 4 bases between. This CDR3 has 12 amino acids. Germline-derived CDR1 and CDR2 are MNHEY and SVGAGI. The CDR3 region is CASSDTKNIQYF. CDR3 coding DNA: TGTGCCAGCAGTGACACCAAAAACATTCAGTACTTC.

There are a few counts of this clone. J is TRBJ2-2 and V is TRBV7-9, with 7 bases that match TRBD1. Germline V gene sequence: CDR1 SEHNR, CDR2 FQNEAQ (reference sequence). Losses at the gene ends were 5 bases for V and 0 bases for J; bases not matched to a gene: 3. The CDR3 runs to 15 residues. The CDR3 sequence: CASSRDSSNTGELFF. CDR3 bases: TGTGCCAGCAGCCGGGACAGTTCGAACACCGGGGAGCTGTTTTTT.

The chain carries TRBV5-1 and TRBJ1-5; D gene unclear. V was pared by 0 bases and J by 8 bases, with 18 bases between. CDR3 length equals 16 residues. Looked up from germline, CDR1 is SGHRS and CDR2 is YFSETQ. The CDR3 reads CASSLAPLGGEKPQHF. For the CDR3, the DNA is TGCGCCAGCAGCTTGGCCCCCCTGGGAGGTGAAAAGCCCCAGCATTTT. Together with reference TRBV5-1 and TRBJ1-5, the CDR3 gives the full variable domain: KAGVTQTPRYLIKTRGQQVTLSCSPISGHRSVSWYQQTPGQGLQFLFEYFSETQRNKGNFPGRFSGRQFSNSRSEMNVSTLELGDSALYLCASSLAPLGGEKPQHFGDGTRLSIL.

This chain connects TRBV29-1 to TRBJ2-2, with TRBD2 as a possible D gene (7 bases). The CDR3 totals 14 residues. Per germline, CDR1 SQVTM and CDR2 ANQGSEA. V lost 4 bases to trimming and J lost 6 bases, with 15 bases between them. In nucleotides, the CDR3 is TGCAGCGTTGGTGGGGGGGGCTACGCCGGGGAGCTGTTTTTT. This gives the protein CSVGGGGYAGELFF.